These 13 T cell receptor beta chains came from one sample sequenced in a study of blood T cell repertoires in COVID-19. Sequencing used immunoSEQ multiplex PCR; TCRdb keeps in-frame clones, though not all of them. The sample has about 300,000 clones, 83% seen once. The sample taken for sequencing was peripheral blood. These receptor sequences come from a woman aged 45 to 65 with acute or convalescent COVID-19.

This clone was recorded once. V is TRBV5-6 and J is TRBJ2-3; 7 bases fit TRBD1. Germline loops: CDR1 SGHDT, CDR2 YYEEEE. CDR3 length: 15 amino acids. V shed 4 bases and J 2 bases; nucleotides not matched to a gene: 7. The DNA for the CDR3 is TGTGCCAGCAGCCGTTGGGACAGCGTCACAGATACGCAGTATTTT. The encoded protein is CASSRWDSVTDTQYF.

This sequence joins TRBV2 and TRBJ1-5; 9 positions match TRBD1. V shed 6 bases, J shed 6 bases, and the junction held 6 bases outside the gene matches. CDR3 length: 14 amino acids. CDR1 is SNHLY, CDR2 FYNNEI, per germline. The CDR3 here is CASSGTGRVQPQHF. CDR3 DNA: TGTGCCAGCAGCGGGACAGGGAGAGTTCAGCCCCAGCATTTT.

Details on this clone: One junction end disagrees with the germline gene, perhaps due to a read error. The chain is built from TRBV7-9 and TRBJ1-4; D is possibly TRBD1 (5 bases). The CDR3 sequence is 12 residues long. CDR1 SEHNR and CDR2 FQNEAQ come from the germline V gene (reference sequence). The CDR3 loop is CASSLGSREPLF. The DNA for the CDR3 is TGTGCCAGCAGCTTAGGTTCCAGGGAACCGCTTTTT.

The chain has TRBV5-6 and TRBJ2-3, with D perhaps matching TRBD2 (6 bases). Germline assignment: CDR1 SGHDT and CDR2 YYEEEE. Trimming took 7 bases from V and 6 from J, leaving 18 bases between them. The CDR3 loop spans 14 amino acids. CDR3 protein: CASLGLRDADTQYF. CDR3 nucleotide sequence: TGTGCCAGCCTGGGGTTGCGGGACGCGGATACGCAGTATTTT. Variable domain in full (rest from reference TRBV5-6 and TRBJ2-3): DAGVTQSPTHLIKTRGQQVTLRCSPKSGHDTVSWYQQALGQGPQFIFQYYEEEERQRGNFPDRFSGHQFPNYSSELNVNALLLGDSALYLCASLGLRDADTQYFGPGTRLTVL.

The rearrangement joins TRBV7-2 to TRBJ2-7, with 13 nucleotides matching TRBD2. The CDR3 loop spans 16 amino acids. V gave up 5 bases and J gave up 0 bases; unmatched junction bases: 4. Germline V gene data show CDR1 as SGHTA and CDR2 as FQGNSA. In nucleotides, the CDR3 is TGTGCCAGCAGCGAACTAGCGGGAGGGGGCTCCTACGAGCAGTACTTC. Protein product: CASSELAGGGSYEQYF.

The V call is TRBV3-1 (or the pseudogene TRBV3-2), the J call TRBJ1-1; D may be TRBD1 (6 bases). This CDR3 spans 14 amino acids. Germline lookup yields CDR1 LGHDT and CDR2 YNNKEL (reference sequence). Trimming left V 6 bases short and J 1 base short, with 12 bases between. Here the CDR3 DNA reads TGTGCCAGCAGGGGGATGGACAGGAACACTGAAGCTTTCTTT. Its protein product is CASRGMDRNTEAFF.

This chain uses TRBV5-1 with TRBJ1-6, with 7 bases lining up with TRBD1. Per the germline V gene, CDR1 is SGHRS and CDR2 is YFSETQ. With V trimmed by 4 bases and J by 0 bases, 10 bases remained unmatched. The CDR3 covers 18 residues. The CDR3 sequence is CASSLQDRLSSYNSPLHF. CDR3 sequence (DNA): TGCGCCAGCAGCCTCCAGGACAGGCTCAGCTCCTATAATTCACCCCTCCACTTT.

This clone was seen a handful of times. V gene TRBV6-5 combines with J gene TRBJ1-1, with a weak D call TRBD1 (6 bases). From germline, CDR1 is MNHEY and CDR2 SVGAGI. Trimming left V 6 bases short and J 2 bases short, with 13 bases between. The CDR3 length is 14 residues. CDR3 protein: CASSLRQVNTEAFF. The CDR3 region has the DNA TGTGCCAGCAGCCTCCGACAGGTAAACACTGAAGCTTTCTTT.

The V gene is TRBV30, the J gene TRBJ1-5; 10 bases align to TRBD1. Germline V gene lookup returns CDR1 GTSNPN and CDR2 SVGIG (reference sequence). The CDR3 is made up of 14 amino acids. V lost 2 bases to trimming and J lost 7 bases; unmatched junction nucleotides: 5. The CDR3 region is CAWSWGQGSQPQHF. In DNA, the CDR3 is TGTGCCTGGAGTTGGGGACAGGGGAGCCAGCCCCAGCATTTT.

This sequence joins TRBV11-2 and TRBJ2-2; perhaps TRBD2 as D (6 bases). With 5 bases removed from V and 0 bases from J, the gap between germline ends came to 10 bases. Germline V gene data show CDR1 as SGHAT and CDR2 as FQNNGV. The CDR3 runs to 15 residues. The CDR3 protein is CASSPGLANTGELFF. DNA for the CDR3: TGTGCCAGCAGCCCGGGACTTGCGAACACCGGGGAGCTGTTTTTT.

The rearrangement joins TRBV6-1 to TRBJ2-1; the match to TRBD1 covers 9 bases. This CDR3 has 18 residues. V dropped 2 bases and J dropped 8; count of bases not matched to a gene: 16. Germline values: CDR1 MNHNS, CDR2 SASEGT. CDR3 coding DNA: TGTGCCAGCAGTGAACGGCCCCGCCCGGGACAGGGATCCGATGAGCAGTTCTTC. This gives the protein CASSERPRPGQGSDEQFF.

This clone is a singleton in its sample. The rearrangement links TRBV25-1 to TRBJ2-1, with D maybe TRBD1 (5 bases). Germline lookup yields CDR1 MGHDK and CDR2 SYGVNS. The V and J ends lost 5 bases and 6 bases respectively, with 11 bases between them. The CDR3 totals 13 residues. The CDR3 protein is CASSPRGSNEQFF. DNA for the CDR3: TGTGCCAGCAGTCCTAGGGGCTCCAATGAGCAGTTCTTC.

This chain connects TRBV6-5 to TRBJ1-3; TRBD1 aligns across 7 bases. The CDR3 is made up of 12 amino acids. The germline V gene encodes CDR1 MNHEY and CDR2 SVGAGI. The J segment lost 7 bases and the V segment lost 6 bases, leaving 3 bases of the junction unmatched. CDR3 residues: CASSTGANTIYF. The CDR3 coding sequence is TGTGCCAGCAGCACAGGGGCCAACACCATATATTTT.